This TCR beta chain was obtained from a study of cytomegalovirus exposure and HLA in healthy donors. Primers for the PCR totalled 60 Vbeta and 13 Jbeta. The method was immunoSEQ multiplex PCR; TCRdb's version includes in-frame clones alone and lacks a portion of them. This sample contains some 53,000 clones. Notes on the study in general: Researchers reported that three CMV-associated chains were confirmed in vitro as CMV antigen-specific. Many donors shared some public TCRs, even though most TCR sequences were rare. Some TCR beta chains (over 150 of them) were listed as cytomegalovirus-associated.

J was trimmed by 8 bases and V by 6 bases; bases with no gene match: 7. The CDR3 has 13 residues. Germline V gene data show CDR1 as SGHDN and CDR2 as FVKESK. In regard to this clone: The antigen remains undetermined.

Participants comprised healthy donors of bone marrow. The material sequenced was PBMCs. The sequence was collected from a woman aged 55-70 years in good health and CMV-seropositive. The chain employs TRBV14 and TRBJ2-4, with 7 nucleotides matching TRBD1. In nucleotides, the CDR3 is TGTGCCAGCAGTACAGGGGTGGGAGACATTCAGTACTTC. Encoded protein: CASSTGVGDIQYF. The full variable domain, its missing parts supplied by reference TRBV14 and TRBJ2-4, is EAGVTQFPSHSVIEKGQTVTLRCDPISGHDNLYWYRRVMGKEIKFLLHFVKESKQDESGMPNNRFLAERTGGTYSTLKVQPAELEDSGVYFCASSTGVGDIQYFGAGTRLSVL.